This TCR beta chain was sequenced for a study of response to subunit inactivated influenza vaccine. Study-wide findings and caveats: That few new T cells are recruited by each seasonal influenza vaccination was the authors' suggestion.

This clonotype was seen only a few times. Its antigen remains unknown. TCRdb called the RT-PCR reads again in MiXCR, with one record for every CDR3 protein. The sample has roughly 630,000 distinct CDR3 sequences; around 13% are singletons. The TCR originated in a man aged 50 to 60 who received an inactivated influenza vaccine. Sequencing was performed on PBMCs from blood, taken 14 days before vaccination.

In nucleotides, the CDR3 is TGTGCCAGCAGCCGCAGACAGGTGGAAGAGACCCAGTACTTC. Translation gives CASSRRQVEETQYF. The chain has TRBV4-2 and TRBJ2-5; tentative D call: TRBD1 (6 bases). This CDR3 is built from 14 residues. Germline CDR1 reads LGHNA; CDR2 reads YNFKEQ. V lost 4 bases and J 3 bases, leaving 12 bases between the germline ends.